Included here is one T cell receptor (beta chain) sequence, with context. This entry comes from a study of blood T cell repertoires in COVID-19. In the study overall: Acute and convalescent COVID-19 specimens originated in the United States, Italy and Spain. PBMCs, B-cell-depleted T cells, or T cells provided the cDNA or gDNA that made up the material.

Grouping used clinical history reported by participants in a survey and questionnaire. As originally analysed: The authors estimated nucleated cell counts from reference gene primer amplification. Using immunoSEQ multiplex PCR, the repertoire was profiled, and TCRdb retains in-frame clones only, with some absent. The V and J calls and the clone size are those of that table, but D and trimming were determined from the DNA. The sample shows around 320,000 clones, almost 90% of them seen only once. The CDR3 contains 14 residues. V was pared by 3 bases and J by 5 bases, with 12 bases between. Germline CDR1 reads SGHRS; CDR2 reads YFSETQ.

Sequenced: PBMCs or T cells enriched from blood (not recorded which). The clonotype was recovered from a young woman with acute COVID-19. The chain recombines TRBV5-1 with TRBJ2-1, with D maybe TRBD1 (5 bases). Written as DNA, the CDR3 is TGCGCCAGCAGCTCAAGACAGCATGACAATGAGCAGTTCTTC. Translation gives CASSSRQHDNEQFF.